This T cell receptor (beta chain) was recovered during a study of cytomegalovirus exposure and HLA in healthy donors listed by TCRdb under 2017. A note on the overall study: An earlier analysis of several hundred of the donors reported 250 to 300 Gb of sequence data and 117 million unique TCR beta sequences obtained from about 179 million T cells. Every discovery cohort repertoire had been produced on one sequencing platform. An earlier analysis of around 580 of the donors used high-throughput TCR beta sequencing to judge whether each TCR beta V gene segment behaved as functional or pseudogenic. Five DR-DQ haplotypes were treated as single units for association and clustering because of strong linkage in the cohort. About 300 gigabases of sequencing data and around 85 million unique TCR sequences made up an early release that covered approximately 700 HLA-typed donors. Both class I and class II loci were covered by HLA typing, at four-digit resolution. The study aimed to test whether signatures of past pathogen exposure could be identified by cataloging public T cell receptors. Among about 360 genotyped donors of the cohort, an average of approximately 230,000 unique TCR beta nucleotide sequences were sequenced per donor, roughly 20% of them non-productive. In a later genetic analysis, genome-wide SNP genotypes for about 55% of the roughly 670 donors were used, and that subset was treated as a discovery cohort. The study combined high-throughput TCR immunosequencing, statistical association of individual TCRs with disease status, and machine learning to predict cytomegalovirus infection status. Besides the first cohort of about 730 subjects, a separate validation cohort made up of over 95 different subjects was used. The genetic ancestry cluster associated with self-reported Caucasian donors included 81% of the roughly 400 genotyped donors. A later analysis re-analyzed previously published TCR beta repertoires from 650 to 800 donors and added high-resolution HLA genotyping to study TCR occurrence patterns. Rather than using new phenotypic data, the later analysis identified candidate immune exposures from TCR beta sequences and from how often those sequences occurred across donors. The T cell repertoires of about 700 subjects were profiled by immunosequencing and related to cytomegalovirus serostatus. Typing coverage varied by locus: about 629-640 donors for A, B, C, DRB1 and DQB1; roughly 520 for DQA1; more than 600 for DPA1; under 490 for DPB1. Donor age, sex, ethnicity and CMV serostatus were collected together with the repertoire data. Study-level results and caveats: About 15 rarely observed V segments, including chromosome 9 orphons, were excluded from the earlier analysis of a few hundred of the donors because counts were too low. When HLA alleles, especially DR and DQ, strongly co-occurred, attributing TCR associations to individual alleles was difficult. Linkage disequilibrium might explain the correlated functional status among segregating V segments, but an unknown experimental factor could not be ruled out. Because HLA typing was unavailable for some donors at each locus, only the typed subset was used in association tests. Sequencing depth was assumed to be roughly uniform across donors in the presence/absence analyses, though that assumption may not hold. A later analysis found that HLA-associated TCR beta chains were more clonally expanded and had lower generation probabilities than equally common non-associated chains. In vitro tests confirmed that three of the cytomegalovirus-associated TCR beta chains recognize cytomegalovirus antigens. Cytomegalovirus status was reported to be diagnosed by the classifier with high specificity and sensitivity in both the original and validation cohorts. Because the 87-base-pair reads could not distinguish some IMGT-functional V segments, including TRBV6-2 and TRBV6-3, those segments were excluded. In this cohort, only TCR beta chains were sequenced, and detectable features were limited by the absence of alpha or paired-chain data. At a false discovery rate of 0.05, a later analysis linked 15,000 to 20,000 TCR beta sequences to specific HLA alleles. The study gave a list of about 170 TCR beta chains associated with cytomegalovirus. Across donors, most TCR sequences were observed very rarely, whereas some public TCRs were present in many individuals. The authors suggested that the approach could potentially be generalized to other disease states and immunological phenotypes. The sequencing pipeline was judged likely to have produced a cluster of highly shared sequence variants as a technical artifact. The only immune exposure information available for the cohort was CMV serostatus. In a later analysis, several top co-occurrence clusters were reported to appear linked to parvovirus B19, influenza, CMV and Epstein-Barr virus. In a later analysis, the rate of TCR association differed among HLA loci, with DRB1 alleles having the most associated TCRs and HLA-C alleles having the fewest. V-gene and J-gene trimming of TCR beta chains was associated with a missense DCLRE1C variant in a later genetic analysis, and the association was replicated in an independent cohort. In a later analysis, most CMV-associated TCR beta chains were found to appear HLA-restricted, with HLA associations seemingly driven largely by CMV exposure. Broadly in line with IMGT annotations, most TCR beta V segments showed up in productive rearrangements about 87% or about 30% of the time in an earlier analysis of about 500 of the donors. Compared with the approximately 670-donor mean, donors in an Asian-associated ancestry cluster had fewer N-insertions in productive TCRs, according to a later genetic analysis. A further reported finding was that TCR beta sequences accurately predicted the HLA-A and HLA-B alleles for most subjects in the first cohort.

In the case of this clone: The clone's antigen remains unknown. No qualities accompany the bases; no much larger clone lies one base away.

The germline V gene (reference sequence) yields SEHNR for CDR1 and FQNEAQ for CDR2. From cysteine to phenylalanine, the CDR3 is 18 amino acids long. Only CDR3 DNA remains: 54 bases, in frame from the first base. Trimming leaves V shorter by 1 base and J shorter by 0 bases, with the junction holding 3 bases beyond the gene matches. The cohort consisted of 650 to 850 healthy bone marrow donors. At the time of sampling, every cohort member was nominally healthy, though immune exposures that went unrecorded were likely present. The donor was CMV seropositive and belonged to the group of 270 or so seropositive cohort members. A peripheral blood sample was provided by each donor, and peripheral blood mononuclear cells were used for TCR beta sequencing. Genomic DNA extraction from the blood cell samples was performed with the Qiagen DNeasy Blood Extraction Kit. The library relied on the immunoSEQ multiplex PCR assay. For the multiplex PCR, a mixture combining 60 forward primers for TCR Vbeta segments and 13 reverse primers for TCR Jbeta segments was used. A multiplex PCR assay on genomic DNA amplified the CDR3 region of rearranged TCR beta genes. The amplified TCR beta libraries were sequenced on the Illumina HiSeq System as 87-base-pair reads. In the original analysis: In a later analysis, 77 million or so unique TCR beta chains were counted across the roughly 610 repertoires, and roughly 10 million of these chains were shared by at least two donors. Raw reads were error-corrected and collapsed into unique sequences by a nearest-neighbor algorithm in which closely related sequences were merged to remove PCR and sequencing errors. To assign V, D and J gene segments, CDR3 sequences were aligned to IMGT reference sequences. For a sequence to be retained, a match of at least six nucleotides was required to both a V gene segment and a J gene segment. Rearrangements were called productive when the CDR3 lacked stop codons and stayed in frame with V and J; all others were non-productive. Following IMGT convention, CDR3 was defined as the stretch from the second conserved V-encoded cysteine up to the conserved J-encoded phenylalanine. The earlier analysis of some 600 of the donors excluded sequences that lacked an unambiguous match to a single V gene segment. In an earlier analysis of some 590 of the donors, a V segment was called functional when productive rearrangements were above 56.7%, and segregating when the standard deviation between donors exceeded 5%. A statistical classification framework was built to diagnose cytomegalovirus status from the catalog of TCR beta chain sequences. In a later analysis, V and J genes were assigned by comparing TCR nucleotide sequences against IMGT/GENE-DB human TR gene sequences. In a later analysis, CDR3 sequences and most-parsimonious VDJ recombination scenarios were assigned using the TCRdist pipeline. A later analysis defined each TCR beta chain by its CDR3 amino acid sequence plus V-gene family, and excluded reads lacking a unique V-gene family. In a later analysis, 450 to 600 highly shared, low-generation-probability nucleotide sequences were removed to address suspected cross-contamination and a sequencing artifact. For each public chain, a later analysis derived a clonal expansion index from normalized ranks of inferred template counts within each repertoire. In a later analysis, generation probabilities were computed with a VDJ recombination model fitted to out-of-frame rearrangements, and the resulting probabilities were checked against IGoR. In a later analysis, hypergeometric tests were used to score TCR-TCR, TCR-HLA and TCR-CMV co-occurrence, with a repertoire-size bias correction applied to TCR pairs. A later analysis estimated false discovery rates by permuting HLA or CMV assignments 20 times. In a later analysis, co-occurring TCRs were grouped using DBSCAN, with TCRdist sequence similarity added in when clustering inside HLA-allele-positive subsets. For co-occurrence clustering, repertoires with fewer than 30,000 or more than 120,000 public chains were excluded, along with 4 to 6 repertoires with anomalous nucleotide sharing. Here the immuneACCESS table is served through TCRdb, limited to in-frame sequences with V and J called. Missing clones are a known gap in these copies; in checked studies unresolved V genes cover under half, and the rest lacks a known reason. The V and J calls and clone size come from that table; D and trimming were worked out from the DNA. Across this sample there are 150,000 to 200,000 clones, with roughly four fifths seen only once. The ten largest account for roughly 4% of the sample.

The V and J genes are TRBV7-9 and TRBJ1-6; the central 10 bases match TRBD1. The sample taken for sequencing was PBMCs. This receptor was obtained from a man aged 50-59 years in good health and CMV-seropositive. The CDR3 is CASSLGGQGSSYNSPLHF. Here is the DNA: TGTGCCAGCAGCTTAGGGGGACAGGGGAGCTCCTATAATTCACCCCTCCACTTT.